These T cell receptor beta chains were read from a single sample in a study of OX40 agonist ivuxolimab in advanced cancers. Sequencing used immunoSEQ multiplex PCR; TCRdb keeps in-frame clones, though not all of them. The sample has tens of thousands of clones, 75% to 90% seen once. Sequencing used CD4+ or CD8+ T cells sorted from blood, obtained in a trial of the OX40 agonist ivuxolimab. Receptors originate from an adult with an advanced solid tumor such as melanoma, head and neck, liver or kidney cancer. The CDR3 runs from the conserved cysteine through the conserved F or W. Each record gives: V gene, CDR3 length, J gene, D gene, clone size, CDR3 protein, CDR3 DNA. A D gene is named only where the DNA matches it firmly. Some rows mark clone size as missing; the rest say once, few, many or name a class of expanded clone.

v_call: TRBV7-9
cdr3_length: 17
j_call: TRBJ1-6
d_call: TRBD1
clone_size: -
cdr3_aa: CASSYVSGTGRLSPLHF
cdr3_nt: TGTGCCAGCAGCTATGTATCCGGGACAGGGAGGCTTTCACCCCTCCACTTT

v_call: TRBV9
cdr3_length: 16
j_call: TRBJ1-1
d_call: -
clone_size: -
cdr3_aa: CASSVRRDGQNTEAFF
cdr3_nt: TGTGCCAGCAGCGTTAGGAGGGACGGACAGAACACTGAAGCTTTCTTT

v_call: TRBV28
cdr3_length: 14
j_call: TRBJ1-4
d_call: TRBD1
clone_size: once
cdr3_aa: CASRRQGAREKLFF
cdr3_nt: TGTGCCAGCAGGCGACAGGGGGCAAGGGAAAAACTGTTTTTT

v_call: TRBV6-6
cdr3_length: 12
j_call: TRBJ2-3
d_call: -
clone_size: -
cdr3_aa: CASSYISDTQYF
cdr3_nt: TGTGCCAGCAGTTATATATCGGATACGCAGTATTTT

v_call: TRBV5-4
cdr3_length: 14
j_call: TRBJ2-3
d_call: -
clone_size: -
cdr3_aa: CASSLGQLTDTQYF
cdr3_nt: TGTGCCAGCAGCTTGGGTCAGCTCACAGATACGCAGTATTTT

v_call: TRBV9
cdr3_length: 17
j_call: TRBJ1-3
d_call: -
clone_size: -
cdr3_aa: CASSVDLTDGSGNTIYF
cdr3_nt: TGTGCCAGCAGCGTGGACCTTACGGACGGCTCTGGAAACACCATATATTTT

v_call: TRBV2
cdr3_length: 17
j_call: TRBJ2-1
d_call: -
clone_size: -
cdr3_aa: CASSELGSGSSYNEQFF
cdr3_nt: TGTGCCAGCAGTGAATTGGGGAGCGGTAGCTCCTACAATGAGCAGTTCTTC

v_call: TRBV27
cdr3_length: 17
j_call: TRBJ1-6
d_call: -
clone_size: -
cdr3_aa: CASKGGAQGSYNSPLHF
cdr3_nt: TGTGCCAGCAAAGGTGGGGCACAGGGATCCTATAATTCACCCCTCCACTTT

v_call: TRBV6-1
cdr3_length: 12
j_call: TRBJ1-6
d_call: -
clone_size: -
cdr3_aa: CASSARNSPLHF
cdr3_nt: TGTGCCAGCAGTGCCCGGAATTCACCCCTCCACTTT

v_call: TRBV6-6
cdr3_length: 15
j_call: TRBJ1-2
d_call: TRBD1
clone_size: -
cdr3_aa: CASSRTGQGDYGYTF
cdr3_nt: TGTGCCAGCAGCCGCACGGGACAGGGGGACTATGGCTACACCTTC

v_call: TRBV6-6
cdr3_length: 16
j_call: TRBJ1-2
d_call: TRBD1
clone_size: -
cdr3_aa: CASSYDDDRALYGYTF
cdr3_nt: TGTGCCAGCAGTTACGACGACGACAGGGCCCTCTATGGCTACACCTTC

v_call: TRBV2
cdr3_length: 15
j_call: TRBJ2-5
d_call: -
clone_size: -
cdr3_aa: CASSDSRAGRETQYF
cdr3_nt: TGTGCCAGCAGTGACTCGAGGGCCGGGAGAGAGACCCAGTACTTC

v_call: TRBV6-1
cdr3_length: 14
j_call: TRBJ2-6
d_call: -
clone_size: -
cdr3_aa: CASSGPSGANVLTF
cdr3_nt: TGTGCCAGCAGTGGCCCCTCTGGGGCCAACGTCCTGACTTTC

v_call: TRBV7-8
cdr3_length: 16
j_call: TRBJ2-7
d_call: TRBD2
clone_size: -
cdr3_aa: CASTRDGTSGSTEQYF
cdr3_nt: TGTGCCAGCACCCGGGATGGGACTAGCGGGAGTACCGAGCAGTACTTC

v_call: TRBV11-2
cdr3_length: 15
j_call: TRBJ1-5
d_call: -
clone_size: -
cdr3_aa: CASSLGHLGNQPQHF
cdr3_nt: TGTGCCAGCAGCTTAGGCCACCTGGGCAATCAGCCCCAGCATTTT

v_call: TRBV28
cdr3_length: 11
j_call: TRBJ2-7
d_call: -
clone_size: medium-sized
cdr3_aa: CASSWGREQYF
cdr3_nt: TGTGCCAGCAGTTGGGGTCGTGAGCAGTACTTC